This TCR beta chain was found in a study of CD8 T cells in ankylosing spondylitis. TCRdb fed the 5' RACE reads into MiXCR, producing one record per CDR3 protein. The sample lists under 850,000 distinct CDR3 sequences, 19% occurring once. The germline V gene has CDR1 SQVTM and CDR2 ANQGSEA. This CDR3 contains 13 residues. Trimming left V 2 bases short and J 4 bases short, with 11 bases between. The study, taken as a whole, reports: Clones linked to the disease showed a CD8+ phenotype. They occurred at relatively low frequencies in peripheral blood. As reported, disease-linked clones showed significant enrichment in matched ankylosing spondylitis synovial fluid. A TCR beta motif made of 7 to 9 highly homologous variants seemed typical of ankylosing spondylitis blood.

This clonotype was seen a handful of times. The antigen is unknown. The receptor was isolated from a male donor with ankylosing spondylitis. The V call is TRBV29-1, the J call TRBJ1-2; no definite D call. Sequenced material: blood, either unsorted or a sorted T cell fraction (not recorded which). DNA of the CDR3: TGCAGCGTTGAATGGGGAAGGACCTATGGCTACACCTTC. Translating it yields CSVEWGRTYGYTF.